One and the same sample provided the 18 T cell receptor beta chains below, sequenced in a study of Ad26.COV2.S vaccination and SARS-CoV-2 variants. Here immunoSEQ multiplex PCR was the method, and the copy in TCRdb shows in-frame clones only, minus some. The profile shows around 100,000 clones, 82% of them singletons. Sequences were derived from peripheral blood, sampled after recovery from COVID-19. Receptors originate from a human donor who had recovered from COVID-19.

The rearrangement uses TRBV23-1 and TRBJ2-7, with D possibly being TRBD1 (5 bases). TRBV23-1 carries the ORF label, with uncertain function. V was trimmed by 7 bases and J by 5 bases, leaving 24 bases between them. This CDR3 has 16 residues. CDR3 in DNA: TGCGCCAGCACCCCGATCCCAGGGAAAATCCCTGACGAGCAGTACTTC. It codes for CASTPIPGKIPDEQYF.

The CDR3 nucleotides are TGTGCCAGCAGACGGAGACAGGGGGAGGGCAAAAACATTCAGTACTTC. Translation: CASRRRQGEGKNIQYF. The chain has TRBV7-2 and TRBJ2-4; 9 nucleotides match TRBD1. Trimming at V came to 6 bases and at J to 3 bases, leaving 9 bases not matched to a gene. The germline CDR1 and CDR2 sequences are SGHTA and FQGNSA. The CDR3 runs to 16 residues.

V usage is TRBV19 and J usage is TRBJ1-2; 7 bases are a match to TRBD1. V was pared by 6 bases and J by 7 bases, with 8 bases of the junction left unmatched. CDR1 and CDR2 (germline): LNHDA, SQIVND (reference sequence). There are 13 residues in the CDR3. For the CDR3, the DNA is TGTGCCAGTAGGGTGACAGGGAGCGGTGGCTACACCTTC. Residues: CASRVTGSGGYTF.

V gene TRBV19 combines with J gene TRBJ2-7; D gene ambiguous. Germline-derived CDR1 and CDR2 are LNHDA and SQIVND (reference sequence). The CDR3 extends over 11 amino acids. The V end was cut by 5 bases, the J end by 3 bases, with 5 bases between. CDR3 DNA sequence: TGTGCCAGTAGTTTAGGCTACGAGCAGTACTTC. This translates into CASSLGYEQYF.

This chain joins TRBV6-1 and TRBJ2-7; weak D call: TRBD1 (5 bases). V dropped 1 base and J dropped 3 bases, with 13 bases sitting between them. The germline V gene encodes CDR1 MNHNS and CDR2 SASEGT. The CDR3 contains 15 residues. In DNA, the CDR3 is TGTGCCAGCAGTGAAGTAGGAGTTAGGGGCTACGAGCAGTACTTC. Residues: CASSEVGVRGYEQYF.

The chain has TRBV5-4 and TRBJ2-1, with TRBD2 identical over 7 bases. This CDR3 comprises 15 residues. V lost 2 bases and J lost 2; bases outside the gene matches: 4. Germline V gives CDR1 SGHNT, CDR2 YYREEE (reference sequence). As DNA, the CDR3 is TGTGCCAGCAGCTTAGCGGCGGGAGCCTACAATGAGCAGTTCTTC. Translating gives CASSLAAGAYNEQFF.

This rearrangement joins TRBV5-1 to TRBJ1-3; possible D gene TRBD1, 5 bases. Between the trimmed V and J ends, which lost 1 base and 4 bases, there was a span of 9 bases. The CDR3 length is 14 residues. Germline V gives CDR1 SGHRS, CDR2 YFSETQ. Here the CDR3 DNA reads TGCGCCAGCAGCTTGCTGCAGGGAGGAAACACCATATATTTT. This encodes CASSLLQGGNTIYF. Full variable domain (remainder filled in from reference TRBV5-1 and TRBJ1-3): KAGVTQTPRYLIKTRGQQVTLSCSPISGHRSVSWYQQTPGQGLQFLFEYFSETQRNKGNFPGRFSGRQFSNSRSEMNVSTLELGDSALYLCASSLLQGGNTIYFGEGSWLTVV.

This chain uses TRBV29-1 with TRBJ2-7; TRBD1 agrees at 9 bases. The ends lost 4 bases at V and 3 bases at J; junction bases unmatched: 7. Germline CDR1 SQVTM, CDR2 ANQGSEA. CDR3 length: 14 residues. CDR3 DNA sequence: TGCAGCGTTGGTTCGGGACAGGGCCTCTACGAGCAGTACTTC. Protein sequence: CSVGSGQGLYEQYF.

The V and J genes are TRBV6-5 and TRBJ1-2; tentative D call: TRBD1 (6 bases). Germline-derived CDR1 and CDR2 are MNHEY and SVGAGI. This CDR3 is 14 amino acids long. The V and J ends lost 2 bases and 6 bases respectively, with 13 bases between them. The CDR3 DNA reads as TGTGCCAGCAGTTACGAAGGGGGAACCGATGGCTACACCTTC. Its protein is CASSYEGGTDGYTF.

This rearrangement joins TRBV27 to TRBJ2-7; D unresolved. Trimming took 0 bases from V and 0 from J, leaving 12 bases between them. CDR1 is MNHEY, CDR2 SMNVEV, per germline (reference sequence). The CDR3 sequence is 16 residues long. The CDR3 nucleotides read TGTGCCAGCAGTTTATCATCCGCTACCCTCTCCTACGAGCAGTACTTC. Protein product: CASSLSSATLSYEQYF.

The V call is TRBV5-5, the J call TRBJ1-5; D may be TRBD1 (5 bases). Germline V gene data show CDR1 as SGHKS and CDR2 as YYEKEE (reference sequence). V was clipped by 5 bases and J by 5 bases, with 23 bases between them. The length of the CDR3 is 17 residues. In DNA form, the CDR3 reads TGTGCCAGCAGTACCCTTATGTTGAGTAGGGGCGATCAGCCCCAGCATTTT. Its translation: CASSTLMLSRGDQPQHF.

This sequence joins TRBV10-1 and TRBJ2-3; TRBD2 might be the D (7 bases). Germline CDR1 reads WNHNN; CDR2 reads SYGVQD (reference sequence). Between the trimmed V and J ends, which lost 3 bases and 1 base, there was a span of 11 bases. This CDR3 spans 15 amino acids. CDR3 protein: CASSDEGGRTDTQYF. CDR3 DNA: TGCGCCAGCAGTGACGAGGGGGGGCGCACAGATACGCAGTATTTT.

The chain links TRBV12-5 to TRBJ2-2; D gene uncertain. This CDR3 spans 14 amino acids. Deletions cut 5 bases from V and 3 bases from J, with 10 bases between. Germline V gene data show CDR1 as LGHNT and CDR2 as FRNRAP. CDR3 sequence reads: CASGPLPHTGELFF. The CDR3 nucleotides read TGTGCTAGTGGTCCTTTACCACACACCGGGGAGCTGTTTTTT.

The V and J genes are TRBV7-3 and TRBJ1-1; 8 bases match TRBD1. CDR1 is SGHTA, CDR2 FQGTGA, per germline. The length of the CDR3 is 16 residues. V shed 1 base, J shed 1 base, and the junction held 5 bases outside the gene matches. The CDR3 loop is CASSLIARGPNTEAFF. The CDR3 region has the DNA TGTGCCAGCAGCTTAATAGCCAGGGGGCCGAACACTGAAGCTTTCTTT. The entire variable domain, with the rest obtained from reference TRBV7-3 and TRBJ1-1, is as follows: GAGVSQTPSNKVTEKGKYVELRCDPISGHTALYWYRQSLGQGPEFLIYFQGTGAADDSGLPNDRFFAVRPEGSVSTLKIQRTERGDSAVYLCASSLIARGPNTEAFFGQGTRLTVV.

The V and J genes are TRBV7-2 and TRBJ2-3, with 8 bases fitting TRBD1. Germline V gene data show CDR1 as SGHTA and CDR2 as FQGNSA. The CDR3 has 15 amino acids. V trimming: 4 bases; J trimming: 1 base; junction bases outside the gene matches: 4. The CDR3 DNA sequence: TGTGCCAGCAGCTCCAGGGGGCAGGGCACAGATACGCAGTATTTT. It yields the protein CASSSRGQGTDTQYF.

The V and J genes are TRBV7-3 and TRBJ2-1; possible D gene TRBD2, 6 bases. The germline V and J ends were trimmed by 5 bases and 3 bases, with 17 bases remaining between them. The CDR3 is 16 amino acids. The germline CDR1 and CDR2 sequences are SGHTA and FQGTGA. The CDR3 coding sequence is TGTGCCAGCAGCCCGGAGGGCGGGACGGTCTACAATGAGCAGTTCTTC. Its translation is CASSPEGGTVYNEQFF. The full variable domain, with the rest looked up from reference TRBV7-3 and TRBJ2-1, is GAGVSQTPSNKVTEKGKYVELRCDPISGHTALYWYRQSLGQGPEFLIYFQGTGAADDSGLPNDRFFAVRPEGSVSTLKIQRTERGDSAVYLCASSPEGGTVYNEQFFGPGTRLTVL.

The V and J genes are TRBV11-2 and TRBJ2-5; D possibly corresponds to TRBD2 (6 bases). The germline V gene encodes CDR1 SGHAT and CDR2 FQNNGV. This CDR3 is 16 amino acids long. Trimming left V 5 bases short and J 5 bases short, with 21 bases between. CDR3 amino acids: CASSIPVADLQETQYF. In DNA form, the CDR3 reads TGTGCCAGCAGCATACCAGTAGCGGACCTCCAGGAGACCCAGTACTTC.

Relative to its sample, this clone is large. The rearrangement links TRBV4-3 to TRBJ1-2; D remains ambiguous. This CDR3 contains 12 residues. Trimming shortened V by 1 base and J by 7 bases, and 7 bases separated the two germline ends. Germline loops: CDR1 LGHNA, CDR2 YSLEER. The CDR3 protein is CASSQGPLGYTF. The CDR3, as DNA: TGCGCCAGCAGCCAAGGTCCCCTTGGCTACACCTTC.